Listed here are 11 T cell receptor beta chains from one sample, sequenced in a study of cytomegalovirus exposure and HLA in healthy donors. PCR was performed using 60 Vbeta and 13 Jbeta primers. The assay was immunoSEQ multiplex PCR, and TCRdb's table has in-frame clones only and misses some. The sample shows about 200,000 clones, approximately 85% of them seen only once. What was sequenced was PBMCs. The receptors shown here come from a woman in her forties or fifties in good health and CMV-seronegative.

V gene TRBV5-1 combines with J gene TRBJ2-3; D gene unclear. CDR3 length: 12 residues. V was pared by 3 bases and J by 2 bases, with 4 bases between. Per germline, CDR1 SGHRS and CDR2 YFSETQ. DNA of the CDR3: TGCGCCAGCAGCTCTACCACAGATACGCAGTATTTT. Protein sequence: CASSSTTDTQYF.

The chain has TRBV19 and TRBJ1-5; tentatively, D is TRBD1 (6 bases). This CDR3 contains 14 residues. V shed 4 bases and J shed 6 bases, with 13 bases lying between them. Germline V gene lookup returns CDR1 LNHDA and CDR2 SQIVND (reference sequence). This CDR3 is CASSTLAGAQPQHF. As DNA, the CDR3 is TGTGCCAGTAGTACGTTGGCGGGGGCTCAGCCCCAGCATTTT.

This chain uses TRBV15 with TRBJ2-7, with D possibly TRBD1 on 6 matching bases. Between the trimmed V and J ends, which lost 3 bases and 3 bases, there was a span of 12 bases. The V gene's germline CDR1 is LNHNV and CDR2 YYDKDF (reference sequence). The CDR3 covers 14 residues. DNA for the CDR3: TGTGCCACCAGCAGGGGGGCTAGCAGCTACGAGCAGTACTTC. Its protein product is CATSRGASSYEQYF.

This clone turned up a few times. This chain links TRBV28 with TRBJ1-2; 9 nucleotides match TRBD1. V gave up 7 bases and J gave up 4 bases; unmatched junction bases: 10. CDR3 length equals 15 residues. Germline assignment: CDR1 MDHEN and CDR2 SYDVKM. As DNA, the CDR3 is TGTGCCAGCACCTCATTGACAGGGGGAGGCTATGGCTACACCTTC. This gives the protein CASTSLTGGGYGYTF.

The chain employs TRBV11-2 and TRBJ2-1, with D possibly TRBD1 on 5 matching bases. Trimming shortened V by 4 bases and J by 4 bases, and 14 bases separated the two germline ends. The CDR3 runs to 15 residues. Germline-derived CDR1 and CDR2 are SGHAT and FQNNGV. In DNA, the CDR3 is TGTGCCAGCAGCTCCAGGGCGGCAGATTACAATGAGCAGTTCTTC. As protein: CASSSRAADYNEQFF.

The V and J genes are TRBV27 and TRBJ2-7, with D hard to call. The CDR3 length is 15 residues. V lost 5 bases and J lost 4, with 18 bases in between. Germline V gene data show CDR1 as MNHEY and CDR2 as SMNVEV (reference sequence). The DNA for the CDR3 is TGTGCCAGCAGTCTCAGAGGTTACGTAACGTACGAGCAGTACTTC. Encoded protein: CASSLRGYVTYEQYF.

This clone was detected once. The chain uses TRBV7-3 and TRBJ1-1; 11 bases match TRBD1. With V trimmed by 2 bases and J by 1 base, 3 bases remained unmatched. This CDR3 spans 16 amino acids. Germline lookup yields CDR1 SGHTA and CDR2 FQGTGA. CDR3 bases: TGTGCCAGCAGCTTATGGGGGACAGGGGGGAACACTGAAGCTTTCTTT. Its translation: CASSLWGTGGNTEAFF.

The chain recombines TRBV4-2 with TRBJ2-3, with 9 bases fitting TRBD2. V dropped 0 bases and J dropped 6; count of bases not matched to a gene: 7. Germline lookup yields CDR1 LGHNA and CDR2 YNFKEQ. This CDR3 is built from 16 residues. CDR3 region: CASSQDFTSGGDTQYF. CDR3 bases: TGTGCCAGCAGCCAAGATTTTACCAGCGGGGGGGATACGCAGTATTTT.

CDR3 DNA sequence: TGCAGCGTGGTTAGGACAGAGAACACTGAAGCTTTCTTT. This sequence encodes CSVVRTENTEAFF. V and J are TRBV29-1 and TRBJ1-1, with D possibly TRBD1 on 6 matching bases. Germline loops: CDR1 SQVTM, CDR2 ANQGSEA. V was cut by 6 bases and J by 1 base, with 12 bases left in between. The CDR3 sequence is 13 residues long.

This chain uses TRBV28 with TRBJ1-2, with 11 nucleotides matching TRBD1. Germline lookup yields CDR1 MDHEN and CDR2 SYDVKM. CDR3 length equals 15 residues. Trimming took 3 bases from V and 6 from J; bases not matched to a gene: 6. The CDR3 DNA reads TGTGCCAGCAGTTTCATTGGGACAGGGGGAAATGGCTACACCTTC. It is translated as CASSFIGTGGNGYTF.

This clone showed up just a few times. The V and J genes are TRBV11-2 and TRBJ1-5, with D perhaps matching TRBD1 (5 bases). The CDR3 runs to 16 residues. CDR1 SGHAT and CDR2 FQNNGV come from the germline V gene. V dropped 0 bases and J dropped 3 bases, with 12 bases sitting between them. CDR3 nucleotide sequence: TGTGCCAGCAGCTTAGACGGCAGGGTGAACAATCAGCCCCAGCATTTT. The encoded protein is CASSLDGRVNNQPQHF.